This T cell receptor (beta chain) was obtained from a study of T-cell reconstitution after alpha-beta-depleted transplantation in children. This CDR3 contains 14 residues. CDR1 is DFQATT, CDR2 SNEGSKA, per germline (reference sequence). V trimming: 4 bases; J trimming: 5 bases; junction bases outside the gene matches: 7. Details on this clonotype: Its matching antigen is unknown.

Study results and caveats: One year after transplant, T-cell counts and diversity came mostly from newly produced T cells. TCRbeta diversity was high at day 60 in some patients (a result of surviving recipient T cells and thymic progenitors). Approximately two months post-transplant, alpha-beta T cells reportedly originated from several hundred expanded graft clones.

Unique molecular identifiers were incorporated into the prepared TCRbeta library. Via MiXCR, TCRdb re-called the PCR reads, giving one row per CDR3 protein. The sample records 200,000 to 300,000 distinct CDR3 sequences, under 30% being singletons. The chain couples TRBV20-1 to TRBJ2-2; 7 positions agree with TRBD2. This sample comprised PBMCs, obtained before TCRalphabeta/CD19-depleted stem cell transplant. This TCR came from a girl aged 2 to 10 with Fanconi anemia, due to receive a stem cell transplant. CDR3 bases: TGCAGTGCTAACGGACTAGTACGGACCGGGGAGCTGTTTTTT. Encoded protein: CSANGLVRTGELFF.